This T cell receptor (beta chain) was retrieved from a study of blood T cell repertoires in COVID-19. Study overall: Samples representing acute and convalescent COVID-19 were sourced from the United States, Italy and Spain.

The V gene's germline CDR1 is SGDLS and CDR2 YYNGEE. The CDR3 spans 14 residues. V gave up 0 bases and J gave up 2 bases, with 6 bases separating them. In the case of this clone: The sample carries other DNA sequences with the same CDR3.

Assay: immunoSEQ multiplex PCR; the TCRdb copy retains only in-frame clones and omits some. The profile shows approximately 400,000 clones, roughly 92% of them singletons. Individuals aged about 18 to 89 years were recruited from fewer than 25 US areas. The sequence was obtained from a woman aged 40 to 50 who had been exposed to COVID-19. The rearrangement links TRBV9 to TRBJ2-1; TRBD1 is a possible D gene (5 bases). Sequencing was performed on PBMCs or T cells enriched from blood (not recorded which). CDR3 DNA: TGTGCCAGCAGCGTAGGGGGCCCCTACAATGAGCAGTTCTTC. It is translated as CASSVGGPYNEQFF.